Listed below are T cell receptor beta chains from one sample, sequenced in a study of T cells after yellow fever vaccination. TCRdb reprocessed the 5' RACE reads with MiXCR, giving one entry per CDR3 protein. This sample yields 300,000 to 400,000 distinct CDR3 sequences, of which about 12% are seen a single time; 3% to 4% belongs to the top ten. The sequencing here drew on CD4+ T cells sorted from PBMCs, taken 15 days after the yellow fever booster vaccination. These receptor sequences come from a man between 18 and 35 years old who received the YFV17D yellow fever vaccine. CDR3s include the opening cysteine and the closing phenylalanine or tryptophan. D genes are given only for firm matches. Expanded clones are given a class, and other clones once, few, many or no size at all.

TRBV5-1	TRBJ1-1	few	.	15	CASSPRGTYGTEAFF	TGCGCCAGCAGCCCTCGGGGGACGTATGGGACTGAAGCTTTCTTT
TRBV20-1	TRBJ1-6	few	.	14	CSATPGGGNSPLHF	TGCAGTGCTACTCCGGGGGGCGGGAATTCACCCCTCCACTTT
TRBV5-5	TRBJ1-5	.	.	15	CASSYNVLWSQPQHF	TGTGCCAGCAGCTACAATGTACTATGGAGTCAGCCCCAGCATTTT
TRBV6-2/TRBV6-3	TRBJ2-4	.	.	16	CASSTPLRLAKNIQYF	TGTGCCAGCAGTACCCCTTTACGGCTAGCCAAAAACATTCAGTACTTC
TRBV7-3	TRBJ2-2	many	.	15	CASKGWGQNTGELFF	TGTGCCAGCAAGGGATGGGGGCAAAACACCGGGGAGCTGTTTTTT
TRBV6-6	TRBJ2-5	few	.	13	CASSSGSRGTQYF	TGTGCCAGCAGTTCGGGCTCCAGGGGGACCCAGTACTTC
TRBV4-1	TRBJ2-3	many	TRBD2	18	CASSQDGPSGDSTDTQYF	TGCGCCAGCAGCCAAGATGGCCCTAGCGGGGACAGCACAGATACGCAGTATTTT
TRBV4-2	TRBJ1-1	few	.	15	CASSHFTGRDTEAFF	TGTGCCAGCAGCCACTTCACAGGGCGGGACACTGAAGCTTTCTTT
TRBV4-2	TRBJ2-3	.	TRBD2	16	CASSQDSGGPGDTQYF	TGTGCCAGCAGCCAAGATAGCGGGGGCCCAGGGGATACGCAGTATTTT
TRBV7-2	TRBJ2-2	.	.	13	CASSLEPRGELFF	TGTGCCAGCAGCTTAGAACCACGGGGGGAGCTGTTTTTT
TRBV7-2	TRBJ1-1	few	.	14	CASSLPGRNTEAFF	TGTGCCAGCAGCTTACCCGGGCGGAACACTGAAGCTTTCTTT
TRBV6-6	TRBJ2-5	few	.	14	CASSYGAVKETQYF	TGTGCCAGCAGTTACGGGGCAGTAAAAGAGACCCAGTACTTC
TRBV25-1	TRBJ1-4	.	.	12	CASSGTNEKLFF	TGTGCCAGCAGTGGAACCAATGAAAAACTGTTTTTT
TRBV5-1	TRBJ2-7	few	TRBD1	15	CASSLGTGGLNEQYF	TGCGCCAGCAGCTTGGGGACAGGGGGCCTCAACGAGCAGTACTTC
TRBV10-3	TRBJ1-2	many	.	16	CAITRTQQSANYGYTF	TGTGCCATCACCCGCACTCAACAGAGCGCTAACTATGGCTACACCTTC
TRBV4-3	TRBJ2-5	.	TRBD2	16	CASSQGSGPGGETQYF	TGCGCCAGCAGCCAAGGTTCAGGACCGGGAGGAGAGACCCAGTACTTC
TRBV5-1	TRBJ1-1	few	.	15	CASSSGVGPDTEAFF	TGCGCCAGCAGCTCCGGGGTAGGGCCGGACACTGAAGCTTTCTTT
TRBV10-3	TRBJ2-5	few	.	13	CAISPGREETQYF	TGTGCCATCTCTCCTGGACGAGAAGAGACCCAGTACTTC
TRBV28	TRBJ1-2	.	.	15	CASSLGLPANYGYTF	TGTGCCAGCAGTTTGGGTCTCCCAGCTAACTATGGCTACACCTTC
TRBV5-6	TRBJ2-5	.	.	13	CASSFRGQKTQYF	TGTGCCAGCAGCTTCCGGGGGCAAAAGACCCAGTACTTC
TRBV7-2	TRBJ2-3	.	.	15	CASSPRTRALDTQYF	TGTGCCAGCAGCCCACGGACCCGGGCTTTGGATACGCAGTATTTT
TRBV20-1	TRBJ1-6	few	TRBD1	15	CSARATGSFNSPLHF	TGCAGTGCTAGAGCGACAGGGAGTTTTAATTCACCCCTCCACTTT
TRBV7-9	TRBJ2-7	.	.	11	CASSAQYEQYF	TGTGCCAGCAGCGCCCAATACGAGCAGTACTTC
TRBV7-2	TRBJ2-3	many	.	14	CASSLVVSTDTQYF	TGTGCCAGCAGCTTAGTAGTCAGCACAGATACGCAGTATTTT
TRBV7-2	TRBJ2-5	.	TRBD2	14	CASSLGSGYETQYF	TGTGCCAGCAGCTTAGGTAGCGGGTATGAGACCCAGTACTTC
TRBV2	TRBJ1-5	few	.	13	CASSARGGQPQHF	TGTGCCAGCAGCGCGAGAGGGGGGCAGCCCCAGCATTTT
TRBV19	TRBJ2-3	few	TRBD2	15	CASSIPSGGTDTQYF	TGTGCCAGTAGTATCCCTAGCGGGGGCACAGATACGCAGTATTTT
TRBV5-6	TRBJ2-7	.	TRBD2	13	CAKGLAGFYEQYF	TGTGCCAAGGGACTAGCGGGGTTCTACGAGCAGTACTTC
TRBV29-1	TRBJ2-5	many	.	13	CSVAWTVQETQYF	TGCAGCGTCGCCTGGACGGTCCAAGAGACCCAGTACTTC
TRBV5-6	TRBJ1-2	few	.	14	CASSYKGRPYGYTF	TGTGCCAGCAGCTACAAGGGCAGGCCCTATGGCTACACCTTC
TRBV5-5	TRBJ2-5	.	TRBD1	15	CASSPHRTGEETQYF	TGTGCCAGCAGCCCCCACCGGACAGGGGAAGAGACCCAGTACTTC
TRBV6-5	TRBJ2-5	few	.	15	CASSYLRGGSETQYF	TGTGCCAGCAGTTATCTCCGGGGAGGCTCGGAGACCCAGTACTTC
TRBV24-1	TRBJ1-2	.	TRBD1	13	CATSEGTGYGYTF	TGTGCCACCAGTGAGGGGACAGGGTATGGCTACACCTTC
TRBV20-1	TRBJ2-6	many	TRBD1	15	CSARQGASGANVLTF	TGCAGTGCTAGACAGGGGGCCTCTGGGGCCAACGTCCTGACTTTC
TRBV5-1	TRBJ1-3	.	TRBD1	15	CASSRGQGAGNTIYF	TGCGCCAGCAGCCGTGGACAGGGGGCTGGAAACACCATATATTTT
TRBV28	TRBJ1-2	.	.	15	CASGSDPPKNYGYTF	TGTGCCAGCGGTTCTGACCCACCTAAGAACTATGGCTACACCTTC
TRBV5-1	TRBJ1-1	many	.	16	CASSLAPTDLGTEAFF	TGCGCCAGCAGCTTGGCCCCCACCGACCTGGGAACTGAAGCTTTCTTT
TRBV7-9	TRBJ1-1	few	TRBD1	15	CASSLGQGENTEAFF	TGTGCCAGCAGCTTGGGACAGGGGGAGAACACTGAAGCTTTCTTT
TRBV29-1	TRBJ1-2	few	.	13	CSGAGIANYGYTF	TGCAGCGGAGCGGGGATTGCGAACTATGGCTACACCTTC
TRBV7-2	TRBJ2-5	.	.	14	CASSLDRTGETQYF	TGTGCCAGCAGCCTGGACAGAACGGGGGAGACCCAGTACTTC
TRBV2	TRBJ1-1	.	TRBD1	16	CASSKTPGQANTEAFF	TGTGCCAGCAGCAAAACCCCAGGACAGGCGAACACTGAAGCTTTCTTT
TRBV2	TRBJ1-5	few	.	14	CASSDLAGDQPQHF	TGTGCCAGCAGTGATTTGGCAGGGGATCAGCCCCAGCATTTT
TRBV18	TRBJ1-2	few	TRBD1	14	CASSPGQGASGYTF	TGTGCCAGCTCACCGGGACAGGGGGCGTCTGGCTACACCTTC
TRBV7-2	TRBJ2-7	few	.	15	CASSLGSGKAYEQYF	TGTGCCAGCAGCTTAGGTTCAGGGAAGGCCTACGAGCAGTACTTC
TRBV30	TRBJ2-3	few	TRBD2	14	CAWAEGGGWNTQYF	TGTGCCTGGGCCGAAGGCGGGGGGTGGAATACGCAGTATTTT
TRBV12-3/TRBV12-4	TRBJ1-4	.	TRBD1	14	CASSWGRGSEKLFF	TGTGCCAGCAGTTGGGGCAGGGGGTCTGAAAAACTGTTTTTT
TRBV7-2	TRBJ2-1	few	TRBD1	16	CASSYSGTVGVNEQFF	TGTGCCAGCAGCTACTCCGGGACAGTAGGCGTTAATGAGCAGTTCTTC
TRBV15	TRBJ2-2	many	TRBD2	16	CATSRDLAGAGGELFF	TGTGCCACCAGCAGAGACCTAGCGGGGGCCGGCGGGGAGCTGTTTTTT
TRBV2	TRBJ1-2	many	.	11	CASSEAGGYTF	TGTGCCAGCAGTGAAGCGGGAGGCTACACCTTC
TRBV2	TRBJ2-7	.	.	13	CASRDGPSYEQYF	TGTGCCAGCAGGGATGGGCCTTCCTACGAGCAGTACTTC
TRBV5-1	TRBJ2-2	few	TRBD1	17	CASSSGPGQGNTGELFF	TGCGCCAGCAGCTCGGGACCGGGACAGGGCAACACCGGGGAGCTGTTTTTT
TRBV24-1	TRBJ2-1	few	.	15	CATSDQDKGYNEQFF	TGTGCCACCAGTGACCAAGATAAAGGGTACAATGAGCAGTTCTTC
TRBV4-3	TRBJ2-3	few	TRBD2	16	CASSPRRAGVTDTQYF	TGCGCCAGCAGCCCACGGCGGGCGGGAGTAACAGATACGCAGTATTTT